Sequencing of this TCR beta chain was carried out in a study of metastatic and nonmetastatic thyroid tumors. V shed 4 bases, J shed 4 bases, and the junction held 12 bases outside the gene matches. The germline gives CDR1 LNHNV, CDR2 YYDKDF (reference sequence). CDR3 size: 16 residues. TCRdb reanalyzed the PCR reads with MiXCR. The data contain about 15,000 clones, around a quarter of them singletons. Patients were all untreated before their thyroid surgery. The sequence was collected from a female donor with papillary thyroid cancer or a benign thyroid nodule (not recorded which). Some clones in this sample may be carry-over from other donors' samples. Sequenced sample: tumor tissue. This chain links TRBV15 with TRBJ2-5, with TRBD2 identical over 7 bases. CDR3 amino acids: CATSTLVGGPRETQYF. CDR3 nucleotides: TGTGCCACCAGCACCTTAGTGGGAGGGCCGCGAGAGACCCAGTACTTC. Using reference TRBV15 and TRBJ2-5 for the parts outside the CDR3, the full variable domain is DAMVIQNPRYQVTQFGKPVTLSCSQTLNHNVMYWYQQKSSQAPKLLFHYYDKDFNNEADTPDNFQSRRPNTSFCFLDIRSPGLGDTAMYLCATSTLVGGPRETQYFGPGTRLLVL.